The source of this T cell receptor beta chain is a study of CD8 T cells in Susac syndrome. The multiple sclerosis control cohort comprised treatment-naive individuals presenting with stable or active relapsing-remitting disease. FACS was used to enrich TEMRA cells, whereas the CD8+ and CD4+ T cells were obtained by negative isolation. With random hexamers, about 0.45 to 1 ug RNA was reverse transcribed. One entry per CDR3 protein results from TCRdb running MiXCR on the immunoSEQ multiplex PCR reads. The table shows 180,000 or so distinct CDR3 sequences, with nearly 95% occurring only once. The count of this clonotype is one. CDR1 is DFQATT and CDR2 is SNEGSKA in the germline V gene (reference sequence). The CDR3 length is 13 residues. The germline V and J ends were trimmed by 3 bases and 0 bases, with 5 bases remaining between them.

Source material: CD4+ T cells from PBMCs. The receptor was derived from a human donor with multiple sclerosis. V usage is TRBV20-1 and J usage is TRBJ2-2; D not resolved. The CDR3 loop reads CSARFANTGELFF. DNA of the CDR3: TGCAGTGCTAGGTTCGCGAACACCGGGGAGCTGTTTTTT.